This TCR beta chain is drawn from a study of cytomegalovirus exposure and HLA in healthy donors (dated by TCRdb to 2015 to 2018). Concerning the study at large: In an earlier analysis of 587 of the donors, 276 Gb of sequence data and 95 million to 130 million unique TCR beta sequences from about 180 million T cells were reported. A later analysis re-examined previously published TCR beta repertoires from around 670 donors and added high-resolution HLA genotyping to investigate patterns of TCR occurrence. The study aimed to test whether signatures of past pathogen exposure could be identified by cataloging public T cell receptors. HLA typing included class I and class II loci at four-digit resolution. Of the 300 to 450 genotyped donors, less than 85% were placed in the genetic ancestry cluster associated with self-reported Caucasian donors. Because of strong linkage in the cohort, roughly five DR-DQ haplotypes were treated as single units for association and clustering. Rather than drawing on any new phenotypic data, the later analysis identified candidate immune exposures from TCR beta sequences and the way those sequences occurred across donors. Around 330 gigabases of sequencing data and 70 million to 95 million unique TCR sequences made up an early release that covered 500 to 650 HLA-typed donors. Besides the first cohort of around 670 subjects, a separate validation cohort made up of 90 to 150 different subjects was used. Typing coverage varied by locus: roughly 620-640 donors for A, B, C, DRB1 and DQB1; approximately 520 for DQA1; nearly 610 for DPA1; some 470 for DPB1. Donor age, sex, ethnicity and CMV serostatus were collected together with the repertoire data. Using immunosequencing, the study profiled T cell repertoires from some 670 subjects and related those repertoires to cytomegalovirus serostatus. Genome-wide SNP genotypes for about 65% of the 666 donors were used in a later genetic analysis, which treated that subset as a discovery cohort. All discovery cohort repertoires had been generated using a single sequencing platform. Among under 450 genotyped donors of the cohort, an average of around 240,000 unique TCR beta nucleotide sequences were sequenced per donor, roughly 18% of them non-productive. In an earlier analysis of 587 of the donors, high-throughput TCR beta sequencing was used to judge whether each TCR beta V gene segment behaved as functional or pseudogenic. High-throughput TCR immunosequencing, statistical association of individual TCRs with disease status, and machine learning were combined to predict cytomegalovirus infection status. Beyond this particular receptor, the publication reports: Correlated functional status among segregating V segments might be attributable to linkage disequilibrium, but an unknown experimental factor could not be ruled out. A further reported finding was that TCR beta sequences accurately predicted the HLA-A and HLA-B alleles for most subjects in the first cohort. In this cohort, only TCR beta chains were sequenced, and detectable features were limited by the absence of alpha or paired-chain data. In vitro tests confirmed that three of the cytomegalovirus-associated TCR beta chains recognize cytomegalovirus antigens. Immune exposure information for the cohort was limited to CMV serostatus. Because the 87-base-pair reads could not distinguish some IMGT-functional V segments, including TRBV6-2 and TRBV6-3, those segments were excluded. Broadly in line with IMGT annotations, most TCR beta V segments showed up in productive rearrangements about 87% or about 30% of the time in an earlier analysis of roughly 590 of the donors. A cluster of highly shared sequence variants was judged likely to represent a technical artifact of the sequencing pipeline. Most CMV-associated TCR beta chains appeared to be HLA-restricted in a later analysis, and the HLA associations seemed to be driven largely by CMV exposure. In a later analysis, HLA-associated TCR beta chains showed more clonal expansion and lower generation probabilities than non-associated chains that were equally common. A later genetic analysis associated a missense DCLRE1C variant with V-gene and J-gene trimming of TCR beta chains, and an independent cohort replicated the association. The classifier was reported to diagnose cytomegalovirus status with high specificity and sensitivity in both the original cohort and the validation cohort. The earlier analysis of a few hundred of the donors excluded some 15 rarely observed V segments, including chromosome 9 orphons, because counts were too low. Several of the top co-occurrence clusters appeared to be linked to parvovirus B19, influenza, CMV and Epstein-Barr virus, according to a later analysis. The presence/absence analyses assumed that sequencing depth was roughly uniform across donors, and that assumption may not be true. Specific HLA alleles were associated with 16,951 TCR beta sequences at a false discovery rate of 0.05 in a later analysis. In a later genetic analysis, fewer N-insertions in productive TCRs were reported among donors in an Asian-associated ancestry cluster than the approximately 670-donor mean. HLA typing was unavailable for some donors at each locus, so association tests used only the typed subset. Strong co-occurrence of HLA alleles, especially DR and DQ, made assigning TCR associations to individual alleles difficult. According to a later analysis, TCR association rates differed among HLA loci, with DRB1 alleles showing the most associated TCRs and HLA-C alleles showing the fewest. The authors suggested that the approach could potentially be generalized to other disease states and immunological phenotypes. The study gave a list of around 170 TCR beta chains associated with cytomegalovirus. Across donors, most TCR sequences were observed very rarely, whereas some public TCRs were present in many individuals.

The cohort was made up of about 610 healthy bone marrow donors. Cohort members were all nominally healthy when sampled, although unrecorded immune exposures were likely present. The donor tested CMV seropositive and was one of the 289 seropositive cohort members. A peripheral blood sample was provided by each donor, and peripheral blood mononuclear cells were used for TCR beta sequencing. The Qiagen DNeasy Blood Extraction Kit was used to extract genomic DNA from the blood cell samples. V is clipped by 2 bases and J by 2 bases, and the sequence between their germline boundaries is 7 bases long. Inclusive of the bounding cysteine and phenylalanine, the CDR3 is 13 residues long. The CDR3 DNA has 39 bases and is translated from base 1. From the germline V gene (reference sequence), CDR1 is SGHNT and CDR2 is YYREEE. This clone was counted between two and nine times. There is no known antigen for this receptor. Base qualities are missing; no much larger clone stands one base away.

Library construction relied on the immunoSEQ multiplex PCR assay. The multiplex PCR relied on a mix of 60 forward primers for TCR Vbeta segments and 13 reverse primers for TCR Jbeta segments. Amplification of the CDR3 region of rearranged TCR beta genes was performed with a multiplex PCR assay on genomic DNA. The amplified TCR beta libraries were sequenced on the Illumina HiSeq System as 87-base-pair reads. In the original analysis: Across the 600 to 700 repertoires, a later analysis counted roughly 84 million unique TCR beta chains, roughly 11 million of which were shared by at least two donors. To remove PCR and sequencing errors, raw reads were error-corrected and collapsed into unique sequences using a nearest-neighbor algorithm that merged closely related sequences. V, D and J gene segments were assigned by aligning CDR3 sequences to IMGT reference sequences. For a sequence to be retained, a match of at least six nucleotides to both a V gene segment and a J gene segment was required. A rearrangement was called productive if the CDR3 had no stop codons and remained in frame with V and J, and every other rearrangement was called non-productive. CDR3 was defined by IMGT convention, running from the second conserved V-encoded cysteine to the conserved J-encoded phenylalanine. The earlier analysis of fewer than 750 of the donors excluded sequences that lacked an unambiguous match to a single V gene segment. In an earlier analysis of a few hundred of the donors, V segments were called functional above 56.7% productive rearrangements and were called segregating when the between-donor standard deviation exceeded 5%. A statistical classification framework was built to diagnose cytomegalovirus status from the catalog of TCR beta chain sequences. In a later analysis, V and J genes were assigned by comparing TCR nucleotide sequences against IMGT/GENE-DB human TR gene sequences. In a later analysis, CDR3 sequences and most-parsimonious VDJ recombination scenarios were assigned using the TCRdist pipeline. In a later analysis, every TCR beta chain was defined by the combination of its CDR3 amino acid sequence and its V-gene family, and reads without a unique V-gene family were dropped. To address suspected cross-contamination and a sequencing artifact, a later analysis removed roughly 640 highly shared, low-generation-probability nucleotide sequences. In a later analysis, a clonal expansion index was calculated for each public chain from normalized within-repertoire ranks of inferred template counts. A later analysis computed generation probabilities with a VDJ recombination model fitted to out-of-frame rearrangements, and checked the results against IGoR. A later analysis scored TCR-TCR, TCR-HLA and TCR-CMV co-occurrence with hypergeometric tests, applying a repertoire-size bias correction to TCR pairs. False discovery rates were estimated in a later analysis by permuting HLA or CMV assignments 20 times. In a later analysis, co-occurring TCRs were grouped using DBSCAN, and TCRdist sequence similarity was added for clustering within HLA-allele-positive subsets. Repertoires with fewer than 30,000 or more than 120,000 public chains, plus five repertoires with anomalous nucleotide sharing, were excluded from co-occurrence clustering. Imported from immuneACCESS, the table was reduced by TCRdb to in-frame sequences with V and J called. These copies leave out some clones; in studies compared against another copy, an unresolved V gene accounts for under half, and the cause of the remainder is not known. The DNA gave D and trimming, while V, J and clone size come from that table. The sample contains about 140,000 clones, approximately 80% of them found a single time. The leading ten clones occupy approximately 4% of the sample.

Sequenced sample: PBMCs. The V and J genes are TRBV5-4 and TRBJ2-5, with no confident D gene call. This receptor was obtained from a woman aged 40 to 50 in good health and CMV-seropositive. The CDR3 protein sequence reads: CASSLEIQETQYF. In nucleotide form, the sequence is TGTGCCAGCAGCTTAGAGATTCAAGAGACCCAGTACTTC. Here the CDR3 is joined to the reference TRBV5-4 and TRBJ2-5 genes, and the full variable domain is: ETGVTQSPTHLIKTRGQQVTLRCSSQSGHNTVSWYQQALGQGPQFIFQYYREEENGRGNFPPRFSGLQFPNYSSELNVNALELDDSALYLCASSLEIQETQYFGPGTRLLVL.